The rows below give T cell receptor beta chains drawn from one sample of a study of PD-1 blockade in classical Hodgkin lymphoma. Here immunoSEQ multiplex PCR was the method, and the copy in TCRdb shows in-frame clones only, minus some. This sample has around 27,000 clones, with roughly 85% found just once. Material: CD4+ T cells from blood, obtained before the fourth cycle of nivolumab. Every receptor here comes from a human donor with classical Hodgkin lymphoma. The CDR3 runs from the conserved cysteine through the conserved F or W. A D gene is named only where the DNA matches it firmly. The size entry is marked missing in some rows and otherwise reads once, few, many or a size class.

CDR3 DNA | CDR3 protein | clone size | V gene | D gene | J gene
TGTGCCAGTAGTTACGACGGTACCAAAAACATTCAGTACTTC | CASSYDGTKNIQYF | . | TRBV19 | . | TRBJ2-4
TGTGCCAGCAGCTCGACTAGCGGGGAGTCCTACGAGCAGTACTTC | CASSSTSGESYEQYF | . | TRBV11-2 | TRBD2 | TRBJ2-7
TGTGCCAGCAGCTTGCTTGGGAAGTGGGATGAGCAGTTCTTC | CASSLLGKWDEQFF | . | TRBV5-6 | . | TRBJ2-1
TGTGCCAGCAGCAGCGTCAGGGCTGGGGCCAACGTCCTGACTTTC | CASSSVRAGANVLTF | . | TRBV5-8 | . | TRBJ2-6
TGTGCCAGTAGTATAGTTGGGACAGGACTCTCTGGGGCCAACGTCCTGACTTTC | CASSIVGTGLSGANVLTF | . | TRBV19 | TRBD1 | TRBJ2-6
TGCGCCAGCAGCACGTCGACAGGGGACCAAGAGACCCAGTACTTC | CASSTSTGDQETQYF | . | TRBV5-1 | TRBD1 | TRBJ2-5
TGTGCCAGCAGCGTAGGTGATAGAACCGGGGAGCTGTTTTTT | CASSVGDRTGELFF | once | TRBV9 | . | TRBJ2-2
TGTGCCAGCACCGGACTAGCGGGAGGTTACGAGCAGTACTTC | CASTGLAGGYEQYF | . | TRBV6-6 | TRBD2 | TRBJ2-7
TGTGCCAGCAGTCAGGACAGAGGGCCCACCGGGGAGCTGTTTTTT | CASSQDRGPTGELFF | . | TRBV6-5 | . | TRBJ2-2
TGTGCCAGCAGCTTGGAAGGGGATACGCAGTATTTT | CASSLEGDTQYF | . | TRBV5-4 | . | TRBJ2-3
TGTGCCAGCAGTGCACCGGGACAGGGCAAGGCAAAACTGTTTTTT | CASSAPGQGKAKLFF | . | TRBV28 | TRBD1 | TRBJ1-4
TGCGCCAGCAGCTTTAGGAGGGAGAGGAGCGAGCAGTACTTC | CASSFRRERSEQYF | . | TRBV5-1 | . | TRBJ2-7